These T cell receptor beta chains were read from a single sample in a study of blood T cells in healthy people across ages. Each CDR3 protein is one row after TCRdb ran MiXCR on the 5' RACE reads. The sample includes 800,000 or so distinct CDR3 sequences, 35% to 60% of them seen just once. Material for sequencing was blood. These TCRs come from an elderly man in good health. CDR3s include the opening cysteine and the closing phenylalanine or tryptophan. The D gene is left open where the match is weak. Some rows mark clone size as missing; the rest say once, few, many or name a class of expanded clone.

v_call	j_call	clone_size	d_call	cdr3_nt	cdr3_aa
TRBV6-5	TRBJ1-5	-	-	TGTGTCAGCAGTTTGGGGACCGGGTTCAATCAGCCCCAGCATTTT	CVSSLGTGFNQPQHF
TRBV4-3	TRBJ1-2	-	-	TGCGCCAGCAGCCAAGGAGCCCGATCCTATGGCTACACCTTC	CASSQGARSYGYTF
TRBV29-1	TRBJ2-7	many	-	TGCAGCGTTGTGGGAACAGGGTGGGAGCAGTACTTC	CSVVGTGWEQYF
TRBV5-1	TRBJ2-5	-	-	TGCGCCAGCAGCTTGAGCAGTGGGGGTTTTTCGAGTAATGAGCAGTACTTC	CASSLSSGGFSSNEQYF
TRBV12-3/TRBV12-4	TRBJ2-1	-	TRBD1	TGTGCCAGCAGTCTAGACAGGGGATTCTACAATGAGCAGTTCTTC	CASSLDRGFYNEQFF
TRBV25-1	TRBJ1-1	-	-	TGTGCCAGCAGGTGGTCTCCCTACACTGAAGCTTTCTTT	CASRWSPYTEAFF
TRBV2	TRBJ1-1	few	-	TGTGCCAGCAGTGGGGAGACTGAAGCTTTCTTT	CASSGETEAFF
TRBV5-1	TRBJ2-3	-	TRBD2	TGCGCCAGCAGCTTCGCTACCCGACTAGCGGGAGATGTGAATACGCAGTATTTT	CASSFATRLAGDVNTQYF
TRBV7-8	TRBJ1-4	-	-	TGTGCCAGCAGCCACACCAGATCCGGGCTCAAGCCTCTTGAAAAACTGTTTTTT	CASSHTRSGLKPLEKLFF
TRBV24-1	TRBJ2-5	-	-	TGTGCCACCAGTTTTGGTCAGGGCAGCTCCTACAATGAGCAGTACTTC	CATSFGQGSSYNEQYF
TRBV7-2	TRBJ1-2	-	-	TGTGCCAGCTCTTCTTATTATGGCTACACCTTC	CASSSYYGYTF
TRBV7-3	TRBJ2-7	few	TRBD2	TGTGCCAGCAGCTTAATACTAGCGGGTACCTACGAGCAGTACTTC	CASSLILAGTYEQYF
TRBV7-2	TRBJ2-7	many	-	TGTGCCAGCAGCGTAAACGACGGCTACGAGCAGTACTTC	CASSVNDGYEQYF
TRBV5-1	TRBJ2-1	few	TRBD1	TGCGCCAGCAGCTTGGTGCAGGGGGCCGATGAGCAGTTCTTC	CASSLVQGADEQFF
TRBV6-2/TRBV6-3	TRBJ2-7	few	TRBD2	TGTGCCAGCAGTTTAGCGGGGTTGGACGAGCAGTACTTC	CASSLAGLDEQYF
TRBV6-2/TRBV6-3	TRBJ2-7	few	TRBD2	TGTGCCAGCTTTACTAGCGGGCGCTCCTACGAGCAGTACTTC	CASFTSGRSYEQYF
TRBV4-1	TRBJ2-1	-	-	TGCGCCAGCAGCCAAGGTGAGACAATCGCCGGTTTGTTCTTC	CASSQGETIAGLFF
TRBV3-1	TRBJ2-7	-	TRBD2	TGTGCCAGCAGCCAAGCATATAGCGGGAGGGCCGTCGAGCAGTACTTC	CASSQAYSGRAVEQYF
TRBV9	TRBJ2-5	-	TRBD1	TGTGCCAGCAGCCAGGGACAGTATCAAGAGACCCAGTACTTC	CASSQGQYQETQYF
TRBV27	TRBJ2-7	-	-	TGTGCCACCACGTACGCGTACGAGCAGTACTTC	CATTYAYEQYF
TRBV10-1	TRBJ1-5	-	-	TGCGCCAGCACTCGGACATCTGATCAGCCCCAGCATTTT	CASTRTSDQPQHF
TRBV29-1	TRBJ1-4	-	-	TGCAGCGTAGACGAGGACGGAGGAGGTGGTGAAAAACTGTTTTTT	CSVDEDGGGGEKLFF
TRBV5-1	TRBJ2-3	-	-	TGCGCCAGCAGCTTTGGGACAAACACAGATACGCAGTATTTT	CASSFGTNTDTQYF
TRBV7-2	TRBJ2-1	-	TRBD1	TGTGCCAGCAGCCCAGACAGGGGGCCCGGGCATGAGCAGTTCTTC	CASSPDRGPGHEQFF
TRBV12-3/TRBV12-4	TRBJ1-1	-	-	TGTGCCAGCAGTTTACAGGGGCACACTGAAGCTTTCTTT	CASSLQGHTEAFF
TRBV4-3	TRBJ2-1	once	-	TGCGCCAGCAGCCAAGAGGGTGCCCCTAGCGGGTGGACAGGTGAGCAGTTCTTC	CASSQEGAPSGWTGEQFF
TRBV20-1	TRBJ1-1	-	-	TGCAGTGCTAGAGAAGGGGGGCGGGACATGAACACTGAAGCTTTCTTT	CSAREGGRDMNTEAFF
TRBV29-1	TRBJ2-2	-	-	TGCAGCGTTGAAGTGGGCGGTGCGGGTCACGGCACCGGGGAGCTGTTTTTT	CSVEVGGAGHGTGELFF
TRBV5-1	TRBJ2-7	-	TRBD2	TGCGCCAGCAGCCCCGGACTAGCGGGATTCACCTACGAGCAGTACTTC	CASSPGLAGFTYEQYF